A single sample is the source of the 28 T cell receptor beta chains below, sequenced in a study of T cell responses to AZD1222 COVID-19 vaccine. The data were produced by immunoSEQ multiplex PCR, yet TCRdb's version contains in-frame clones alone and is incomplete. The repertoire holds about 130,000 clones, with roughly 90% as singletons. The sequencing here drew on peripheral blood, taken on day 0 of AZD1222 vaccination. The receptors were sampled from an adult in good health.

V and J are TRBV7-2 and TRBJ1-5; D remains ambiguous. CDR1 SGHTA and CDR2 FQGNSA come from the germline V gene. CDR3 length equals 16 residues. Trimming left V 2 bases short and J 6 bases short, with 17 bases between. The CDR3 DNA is TGTGCCAGCAGCTTAAAATCGGCTCTCGCGGGTCAGCCCCAGCATTTT. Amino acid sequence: CASSLKSALAGQPQHF.

In DNA form, the CDR3 reads TGTGCCAGCAGCTCAGACACCTATGGCTACACCTTC. Encoded protein: CASSSDTYGYTF. This chain uses TRBV5-6 with TRBJ1-2; no clear D gene. The germline V and J ends were trimmed by 3 bases and 4 bases, with 7 bases remaining between them. Germline V gene data show CDR1 as SGHDT and CDR2 as YYEEEE. CDR3 length: 12 residues. The full variable domain, with the rest looked up from reference TRBV5-6 and TRBJ1-2, is DAGVTQSPTHLIKTRGQQVTLRCSPKSGHDTVSWYQQALGQGPQFIFQYYEEEERQRGNFPDRFSGHQFPNYSSELNVNALLLGDSALYLCASSSDTYGYTFGSGTRLTVV.

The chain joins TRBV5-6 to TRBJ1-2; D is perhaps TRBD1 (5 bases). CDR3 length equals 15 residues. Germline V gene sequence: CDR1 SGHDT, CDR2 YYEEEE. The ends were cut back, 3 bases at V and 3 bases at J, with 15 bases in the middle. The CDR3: CASSSTGTLHYGYTF. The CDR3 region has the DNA TGTGCCAGCAGCTCTACCGGGACTCTGCACTATGGCTACACCTTC.

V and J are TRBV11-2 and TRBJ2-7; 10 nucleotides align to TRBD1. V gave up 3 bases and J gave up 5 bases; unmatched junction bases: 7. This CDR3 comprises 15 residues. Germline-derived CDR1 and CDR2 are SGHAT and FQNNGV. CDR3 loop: CASSLAGQGLHEQYF. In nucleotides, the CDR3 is TGTGCCAGCAGCTTGGCGGGACAGGGGCTCCACGAGCAGTACTTC.

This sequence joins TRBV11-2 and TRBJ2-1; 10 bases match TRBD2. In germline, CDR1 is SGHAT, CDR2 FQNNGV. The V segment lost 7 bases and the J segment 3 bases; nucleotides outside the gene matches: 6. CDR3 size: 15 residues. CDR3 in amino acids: CASTIAGGLYNEQFF. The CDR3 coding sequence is TGTGCCAGCACCATAGCGGGAGGCCTCTACAATGAGCAGTTCTTC.

CDR3 DNA: TGCGCCAGCAGCTTTTTGGGGGGCTCAAGGCACGAGCAGTACTTC. It codes for CASSFLGGSRHEQYF. The genes are TRBV5-1 and TRBJ2-7; D may be TRBD1 or TRBD2 (6 bases each). Germline V gene data show CDR1 as SGHRS and CDR2 as YFSETQ. This CDR3 region has 15 residues. Trimming took off 2 bases at V and 5 bases at J, with 17 bases between the two ends.

CDR3 residues: CASSLYDEQYF. In nucleotides, the CDR3 is TGTGCCAGCAGCTTATATGACGAGCAGTACTTC. The V and J genes are TRBV13 and TRBJ2-7; D remains ambiguous. Germline V lookup: CDR1 PRHDT, CDR2 FYEKMQ (reference sequence). Between the trimmed V and J ends, which lost 2 bases and 5 bases, there was a span of 4 bases. This CDR3 region has 11 residues.

The CDR3 DNA is TGTGCCAGCAGCCAGGGAGGGACACGGTTCTACGAGCAGTACTTC. Residues: CASSQGGTRFYEQYF. V gene TRBV3-1 (or the pseudogene TRBV3-2) combines with J gene TRBJ2-7; TRBD2 might be the D (7 bases). The germline V gene has CDR1 LGHDT and CDR2 YNNKEL (reference sequence). The ends were cut back, 3 bases at V and 3 bases at J, with 15 bases in the middle. The CDR3 is 15 residues long.

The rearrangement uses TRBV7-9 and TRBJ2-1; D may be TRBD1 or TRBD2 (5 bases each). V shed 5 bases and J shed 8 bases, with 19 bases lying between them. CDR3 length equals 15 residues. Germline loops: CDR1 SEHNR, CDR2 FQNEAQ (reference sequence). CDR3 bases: TGTGCCAGCAGCCATAGGGACCCAGCAGGCGATGAGCAGTTCTTC. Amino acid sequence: CASSHRDPAGDEQFF.

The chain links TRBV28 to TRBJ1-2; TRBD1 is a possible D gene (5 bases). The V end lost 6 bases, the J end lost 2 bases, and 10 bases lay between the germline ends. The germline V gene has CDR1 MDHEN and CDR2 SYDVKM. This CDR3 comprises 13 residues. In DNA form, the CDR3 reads TGTGCCAGCAGCCCACAGGAGAACTATGGCTACACCTTC. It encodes CASSPQENYGYTF.

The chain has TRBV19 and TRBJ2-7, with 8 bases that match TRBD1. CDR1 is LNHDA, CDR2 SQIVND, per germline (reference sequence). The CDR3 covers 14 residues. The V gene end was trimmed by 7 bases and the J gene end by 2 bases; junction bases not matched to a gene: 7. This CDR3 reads CASTWTGRTYEQYF. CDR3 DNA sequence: TGTGCCAGTACCTGGACAGGGAGGACCTACGAGCAGTACTTC. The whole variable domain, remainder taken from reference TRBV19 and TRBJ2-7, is DGGITQSPKYLFRKEGQNVTLSCEQNLNHDAMYWYRQDPGQGLRLIYYSQIVNDFQKGDIAEGYSVSREKKESFPLTVTSAQKNPTAFYLCASTWTGRTYEQYFGPGTRLTVT.

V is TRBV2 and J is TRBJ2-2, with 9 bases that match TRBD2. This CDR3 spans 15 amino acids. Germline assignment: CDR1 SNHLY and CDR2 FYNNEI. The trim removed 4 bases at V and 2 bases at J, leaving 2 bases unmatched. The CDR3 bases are TGTGCCAGCAGTGGAGCGGGAGGTAACACCGGGGAGCTGTTTTTT. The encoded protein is CASSGAGGNTGELFF.

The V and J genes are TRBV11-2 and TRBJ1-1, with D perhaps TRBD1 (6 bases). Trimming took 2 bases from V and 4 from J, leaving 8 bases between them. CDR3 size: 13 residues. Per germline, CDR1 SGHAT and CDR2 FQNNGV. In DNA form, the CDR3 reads TGTGCCAGCAGCTTACAGGGGCGCACTGAAGCTTTCTTT. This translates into CASSLQGRTEAFF.

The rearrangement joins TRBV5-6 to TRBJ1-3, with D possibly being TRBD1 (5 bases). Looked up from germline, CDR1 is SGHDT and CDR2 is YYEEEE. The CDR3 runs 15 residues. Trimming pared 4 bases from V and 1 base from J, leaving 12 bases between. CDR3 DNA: TGTGCCAGCAGCGGGGGGTGGCAGTCTGGAAACACCATATATTTT. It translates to CASSGGWQSGNTIYF.

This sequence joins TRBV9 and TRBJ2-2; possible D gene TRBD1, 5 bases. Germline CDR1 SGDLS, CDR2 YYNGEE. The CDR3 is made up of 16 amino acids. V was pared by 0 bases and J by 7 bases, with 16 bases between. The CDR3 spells CASSVAGQGSVGELFF. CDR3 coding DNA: TGTGCCAGCAGCGTAGCTGGGCAGGGAAGCGTCGGGGAGCTGTTTTTT.

CDR3 sequence (DNA): TGTGCCAGCCGGGACACGAGCACAGATACGCAGTATTTT. Its translation is CASRDTSTDTQYF. The chain employs TRBV7-3 and TRBJ2-3; maybe TRBD1 (6 bases). The CDR3 covers 13 residues. CDR1 and CDR2 from the germline V gene are SGHTA and FQGTGA. The V gene lost 8 bases and the J gene lost 0 bases, with 9 bases spanning the gap. Variable domain in full (rest from reference TRBV7-3 and TRBJ2-3): GAGVSQTPSNKVTEKGKYVELRCDPISGHTALYWYRQSLGQGPEFLIYFQGTGAADDSGLPNDRFFAVRPEGSVSTLKIQRTERGDSAVYLCASRDTSTDTQYFGPGTRLTVL.

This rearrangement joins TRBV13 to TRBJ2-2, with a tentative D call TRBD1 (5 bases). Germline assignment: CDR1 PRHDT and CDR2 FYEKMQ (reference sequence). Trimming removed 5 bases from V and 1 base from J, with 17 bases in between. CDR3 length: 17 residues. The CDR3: CASSLIRGGQNTGELFF. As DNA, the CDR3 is TGTGCCAGCAGCCTCATACGCGGCGGACAGAACACCGGGGAGCTGTTTTTT. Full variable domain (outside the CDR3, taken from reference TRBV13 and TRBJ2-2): AAGVIQSPRHLIKEKRETATLKCYPIPRHDTVYWYQQGPGQDPQFLISFYEKMQSDKGSIPDRFSAQQFSDYHSELNMSSLELGDSALYFCASSLIRGGQNTGELFFGEGSRLTVL.

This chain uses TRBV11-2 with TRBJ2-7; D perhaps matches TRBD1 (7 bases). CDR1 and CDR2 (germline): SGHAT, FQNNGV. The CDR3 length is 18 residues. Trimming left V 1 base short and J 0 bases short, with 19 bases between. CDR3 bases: TGTGCCAGCAGCTTAGTGCGGGACAGTTTATTCAGCTCCTACGAGCAGTACTTC. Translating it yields CASSLVRDSLFSSYEQYF. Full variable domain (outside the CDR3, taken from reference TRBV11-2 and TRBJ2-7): EAGVAQSPRYKIIEKRQSVAFWCNPISGHATLYWYQQILGQGPKLLIQFQNNGVVDDSQLPKDRFSAERLKGVDSTLKIQPAKLEDSAVYLCASSLVRDSLFSSYEQYFGPGTRLTVT.

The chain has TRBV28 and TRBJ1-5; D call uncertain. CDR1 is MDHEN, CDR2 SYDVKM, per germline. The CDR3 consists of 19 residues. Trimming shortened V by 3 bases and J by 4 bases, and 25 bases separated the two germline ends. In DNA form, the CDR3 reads TGTGCCAGCAGTTTTACAAGGAGATTTAGGGATTTGGGAAATCAGCCCCAGCATTTT. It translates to CASSFTRRFRDLGNQPQHF.

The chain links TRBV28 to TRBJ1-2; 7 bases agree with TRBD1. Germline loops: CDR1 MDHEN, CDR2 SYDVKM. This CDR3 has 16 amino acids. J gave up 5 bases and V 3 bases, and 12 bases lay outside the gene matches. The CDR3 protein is CASSLWQGGFVYGYTF. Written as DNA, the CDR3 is TGTGCCAGCAGTTTGTGGCAGGGGGGATTTGTATATGGCTACACCTTC.

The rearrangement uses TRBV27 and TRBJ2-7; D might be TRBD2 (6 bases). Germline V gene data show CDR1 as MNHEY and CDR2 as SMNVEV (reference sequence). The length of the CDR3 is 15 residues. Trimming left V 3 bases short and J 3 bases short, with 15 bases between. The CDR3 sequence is CASSLDIGGYYEQYF. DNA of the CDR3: TGTGCCAGCAGTTTGGACATCGGAGGGTACTACGAGCAGTACTTC.

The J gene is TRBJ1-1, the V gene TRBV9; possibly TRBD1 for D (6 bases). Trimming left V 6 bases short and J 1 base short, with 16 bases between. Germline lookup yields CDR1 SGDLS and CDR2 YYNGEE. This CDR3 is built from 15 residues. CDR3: CASIPAGGQNTEAFF. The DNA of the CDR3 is TGTGCCAGCATCCCCGCCGGGGGACAGAACACTGAAGCTTTCTTT.

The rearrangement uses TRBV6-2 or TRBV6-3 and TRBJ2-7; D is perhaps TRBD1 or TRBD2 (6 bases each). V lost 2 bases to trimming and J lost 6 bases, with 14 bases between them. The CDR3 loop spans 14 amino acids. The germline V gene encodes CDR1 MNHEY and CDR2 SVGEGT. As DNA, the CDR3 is TGTGCCAGCAGTTACATGGGGGGCTCTCTCGAGCAGTACTTC. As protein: CASSYMGGSLEQYF.

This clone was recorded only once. The CDR3 nucleotides are TGTGCCAGCAGCGTAGACCAGGGAACCTCCTACGAGCAGTACTTC. Its translation is CASSVDQGTSYEQYF. The chain couples TRBV9 to TRBJ2-7; perhaps TRBD1 as D (5 bases). The ends were cut back, 0 bases at V and 0 bases at J, with 10 bases in the middle. The CDR3 is made up of 15 amino acids. Germline-derived CDR1 and CDR2 are SGDLS and YYNGEE.

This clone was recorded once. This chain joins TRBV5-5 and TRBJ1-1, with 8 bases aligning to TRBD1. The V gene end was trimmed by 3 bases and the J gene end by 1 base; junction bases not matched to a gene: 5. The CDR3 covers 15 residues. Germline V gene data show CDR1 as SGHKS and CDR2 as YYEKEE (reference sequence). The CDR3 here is CASSSDRGGNTEAFF. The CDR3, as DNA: TGTGCCAGCAGCTCTGACAGGGGAGGGAACACTGAAGCTTTCTTT.

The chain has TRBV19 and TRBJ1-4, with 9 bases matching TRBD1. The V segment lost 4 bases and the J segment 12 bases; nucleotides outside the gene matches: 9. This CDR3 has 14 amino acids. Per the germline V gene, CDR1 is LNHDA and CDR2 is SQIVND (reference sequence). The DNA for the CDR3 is TGTGCCAGTAGTACGCCTCGGGACAGGGCGGAACTGTTTTTT. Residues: CASSTPRDRAELFF.

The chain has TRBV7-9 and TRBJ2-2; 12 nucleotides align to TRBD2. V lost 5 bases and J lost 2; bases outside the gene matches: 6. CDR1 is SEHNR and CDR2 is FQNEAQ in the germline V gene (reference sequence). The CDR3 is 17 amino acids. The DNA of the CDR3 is TGTGCCAGCAGCACCCGGACTAGCGGGATCAACACCGGGGAGCTGTTTTTT. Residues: CASSTRTSGINTGELFF.

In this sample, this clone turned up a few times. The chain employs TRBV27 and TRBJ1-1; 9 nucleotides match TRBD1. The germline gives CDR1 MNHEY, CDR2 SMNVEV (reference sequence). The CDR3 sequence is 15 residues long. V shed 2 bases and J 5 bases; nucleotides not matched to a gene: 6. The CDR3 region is CASSLGNRGQTEAFF. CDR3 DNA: TGTGCCAGCAGTTTAGGGAACAGGGGGCAGACTGAAGCTTTCTTT.